These 6 T cell receptor beta chains originate from one sample sequenced in a study of CD8+ T cells in alopecia areata (dated by TCRdb to 2016 to 2018). Library generation was performed with the immunoSEQ multiplex PCR assay. RNA was extracted from all samples and reverse transcribed into cDNA, which served as template for TCR sequencing. TCRdb holds this immuneACCESS table with in-frame rearrangements only. Some clones are missing; in checked studies, unresolved V genes explain under half, and the rest has no known cause. This sample comprises more than 95,000 clones, about 40% of them detected only once. Around 1.4% of the sample comes from the top ten. Sequencing was carried out using CD4+ T cells sorted from blood. The receptors derive from a human donor with alopecia areata.

The chain employs TRBV29-1 and TRBJ1-3, with D unresolved. Trimming stripped 4 bases from V and 0 bases from J, with 7 bases between. CDR1 is SQVTM and CDR2 is ANQGSEA in the germline V gene. The CDR3 covers 13 residues. The CDR3 sequence is CSVVEVSGNTIYF. CDR3 DNA: TGCAGCGTTGTGGAAGTCTCTGGAAACACCATATATTTT.

A few counts support this clone. The chain has TRBV29-1 and TRBJ2-5; D remains unclear. There are 15 residues in the CDR3. Trimming removed 1 base from V and 5 bases from J, with 17 bases in between. Germline lookup yields CDR1 SQVTM and CDR2 ANQGSEA. CDR3 amino acids: CSVEVLGITAETQYF. The CDR3 DNA sequence: TGCAGCGTTGAAGTTCTCGGAATCACAGCGGAGACCCAGTACTTC.

The chain has TRBV7-9 and TRBJ2-1; no firm D call. Between the trimmed V and J ends, which lost 4 bases and 2 bases, there was a span of 15 bases. Germline V gene data show CDR1 as SEHNR and CDR2 as FQNEAQ (reference sequence). The CDR3 contains 16 residues. CDR3 region: CASSYGSTRPYNEQFF. The DNA of the CDR3 is TGTGCCAGCAGCTACGGATCCACCCGCCCCTACAATGAGCAGTTCTTC.

The chain joins TRBV7-8 to TRBJ2-5; 13 nucleotides match TRBD2. Trimming cost V 4 bases and J 4 bases; bases outside gene matches: 12. The CDR3 is 18 residues long. Germline CDR1 is SGHVS and CDR2 is FQNEAQ. CDR3 nucleotide sequence: TGTGCCAGCAGCTCTGGACTAGCGGGAGTCCTTTGGGTAGAGACCCAGTACTTC. It codes for CASSSGLAGVLWVETQYF.

The chain recombines TRBV5-1 with TRBJ2-7; TRBD1 aligns across 8 bases. J gave up 5 bases and V 0 bases, and 7 bases lay outside the gene matches. CDR3 length: 15 amino acids. In germline, CDR1 is SGHRS, CDR2 YFSETQ. The CDR3 loop reads CASSLGGTGGHEQYF. For the CDR3, the DNA is TGCGCCAGCAGCTTGGGCGGGACAGGAGGCCACGAGCAGTACTTC. Using reference TRBV5-1 and TRBJ2-7 for the parts outside the CDR3, the full variable domain is KAGVTQTPRYLIKTRGQQVTLSCSPISGHRSVSWYQQTPGQGLQFLFEYFSETQRNKGNFPGRFSGRQFSNSRSEMNVSTLELGDSALYLCASSLGGTGGHEQYFGPGTRLTVT.

V and J are TRBV6-5 and TRBJ1-6; 8 bases line up with TRBD1. CDR3 length: 15 residues. Looked up from germline, CDR1 is MNHEY and CDR2 is SVGAGI. V lost 0 bases and J lost 7; bases outside the gene matches: 2. CDR3 amino acids: CASSYSRQGNSPLHF. The CDR3 region has the DNA TGTGCCAGCAGTTACTCGCGACAGGGGAATTCACCCCTCCACTTT.